Presented here are 15 T cell receptor beta chains from one specimen sequenced in a study of spatial heterogeneity in lung cancer. One entry per CDR3 protein, called by TCRdb with MiXCR from the 5' RACE reads. The sample includes approximately 39,000 distinct CDR3 sequences, roughly 5.2% seen only once; the top ten take around 10%. Time point described: sample taken at primary tumor resection. Without sorting, whole RNA was sequenced from tumor, nontumor lung or frozen PBMC. Sequencing used PBMCs, obtained at surgery. The source is a male donor with early-stage non-small cell lung cancer.

This chain connects TRBV6-6 to TRBJ1-1, with 8 bases lining up with TRBD1. The V gene's germline CDR1 is MNHNY and CDR2 SVGAGI (reference sequence). The CDR3 runs 15 residues. V shed 7 bases and J 6 bases; nucleotides not matched to a gene: 13. The CDR3 loop reads CASINGQGLFAEAFF. For the CDR3, the DNA is TGTGCCAGCATTAACGGACAGGGTCTTTTTGCTGAAGCTTTCTTT.

This clonotype was detected ten times or more. V is TRBV12-3 or TRBV12-4 and J is TRBJ2-5; no definite D call. V was clipped by 6 bases and J by 5 bases, with 7 bases between them. There are 11 residues in the CDR3. CDR3 coding DNA: TGTGCCAGCAGCCTGACGGAGACCCAGTACTTC. Translation gives CASSLTETQYF.

This rearrangement joins TRBV5-4 to TRBJ2-5, with a weak D call TRBD2 (6 bases). The CDR3 totals 13 residues. Trimming cost V 3 bases and J 7 bases, with 13 bases left between them. CDR1 and CDR2 from the germline V gene are SGHNT and YYREEE (reference sequence). The CDR3 sequence is CASSSGDRTTQYF. The CDR3 bases are TGTGCCAGCAGCTCGGGAGACAGAACGACCCAGTACTTC. Based on the CDR3 plus reference TRBV5-4 and TRBJ2-5, the full variable domain is ETGVTQSPTHLIKTRGQQVTLRCSSQSGHNTVSWYQQALGQGPQFIFQYYREEENGRGNFPPRFSGLQFPNYSSELNVNALELDDSALYLCASSSGDRTTQYFGPGTRLLVL.

The chain recombines TRBV11-3 with TRBJ1-4, with a possible D match to TRBD1 (6 bases). The V end was cut by 5 bases, the J end by 4 bases, with 20 bases between. Per germline, CDR1 SGHNT and CDR2 YENEEA. There are 17 residues in the CDR3. This CDR3 reads CASSPRPGAGDNEKLFF. CDR3 in DNA: TGTGCCAGCAGCCCACGGCCCGGGGCAGGGGATAATGAAAAACTGTTTTTT.

This clonotype has a count of ten or more. This chain links TRBV6-2 or TRBV6-3 with TRBJ1-1, with D hard to call. The V end lost 0 bases, the J end lost 2 bases, and 4 bases lay between the germline ends. The CDR3 has 13 amino acids. In germline, CDR1 is MNHEY, CDR2 SVGEGT. For the CDR3, the DNA is TGTGCCAGCAGTTACTCCAGAAACACTGAAGCTTTCTTT. The encoded protein is CASSYSRNTEAFF.

A few counts support this clonotype. The chain has TRBV16 and TRBJ1-5; D is undetermined. V gave up 3 bases and J gave up 0 bases, with 9 bases separating them. Germline CDR1 KGHSY, CDR2 FQNENV. This CDR3 region has 15 residues. CDR3 DNA sequence: TGTGCCAGCAGCCAGATTGACGGTAGCAATCAGCCCCAGCATTTT. As protein: CASSQIDGSNQPQHF.

This clonotype was counted ten times or more. The CDR3 region has the DNA TGTGCCAGTTCAAAGGGGGGACTGGAGACCCAGTACTTC. Its translation is CASSKGGLETQYF. The chain recombines TRBV6-6 with TRBJ2-5, with D perhaps given as TRBD1 or TRBD2 (6 bases each). The CDR3 has 13 amino acids. V was shortened by 9 bases and J by 5 bases, with 16 bases between the two germline ends. The germline V gene has CDR1 MNHNY and CDR2 SVGAGI (reference sequence).

As regards this clonotype: An end of the junction does not agree with germline; a read error may underlie this. The V call is TRBV7-9, the J call TRBJ2-7; D tentatively fits TRBD1 or TRBD2 (5 bases each). Germline CDR1 and CDR2: SEHNR and FQNEAQ (reference sequence). The CDR3 runs to 13 residues. CDR3 DNA sequence: TGTGCCAGCAGCTTAAACCTAGACAGCCTCGGGACCTTC. This sequence encodes CASSLNLDSLGTF.

This clonotype was seen ten or more times. The chain links TRBV18 to TRBJ1-5; D is possibly TRBD1 (6 bases). The CDR3 is 16 amino acids. Per germline, CDR1 KGHSH and CDR2 LQKENI. Trimming stripped 6 bases from V and 0 bases from J, with 15 bases between. This CDR3 reads CASSPTDRNSNQPQHF. The CDR3, as DNA: TGTGCCAGCTCGCCCACGGACAGAAATAGCAATCAGCCCCAGCATTTT.

Worth noting for this clonotype: A read error may explain this, as a much larger clone is one base away. V and J are TRBV4-3 and TRBJ1-4; D is unclear. The V gene's germline CDR1 is LGHNA and CDR2 YSLEER. The CDR3 has 15 residues. CDR3 nucleotide sequence: TGCGCCAGCAGCCCGACGAGTTCAACTAATGATAAACTGTTTTTT. It codes for CASSPTSSTNDKLFF.

The V and J genes are TRBV4-1 and TRBJ2-3; 7 bases fit TRBD2. The CDR3 has 16 residues. Trimming cost V 0 bases and J 3 bases; bases outside gene matches: 6. Germline assignment: CDR1 MGHRA and CDR2 YSYEKL. CDR3 region: CASSQDLPSGTDTQYF. The DNA for the CDR3 is TGCGCCAGCAGCCAAGATCTGCCTAGCGGAACAGATACGCAGTATTTT.

This chain joins TRBV6-5 and TRBJ2-3; no reliable D call. CDR1 is MNHEY, CDR2 SVGAGI, per germline. CDR3 length: 13 amino acids. CDR3 DNA sequence: TGTGAAAGCAGTTCAACGGACGGATATACGCAGTATTTT. It yields the protein CESSSTDGYTQYF.

The chain links TRBV7-2 to TRBJ2-5; D is perhaps TRBD1 or TRBD2 (5 bases each). The CDR3 has 14 residues. V was trimmed by 4 bases and J by 7 bases, leaving 16 bases between them. Germline V CDR1 and CDR2: SGHTA, FQGNSA. The CDR3 DNA sequence: TGTGCCAGCAGCTCCGGGACGGTTCGGGGGACCCAGTACTTC. Encoded protein: CASSSGTVRGTQYF.

The table lists this clonotype with a few counts. The chain carries TRBV20-1 and TRBJ1-5; D unresolved. V lost 6 bases and J lost 6, with 12 bases in between. This CDR3 contains 12 residues. In germline, CDR1 is DFQATT, CDR2 SNEGSKA (reference sequence). CDR3 region: CSAASGGQPQHF. As DNA, the CDR3 is TGCAGTGCGGCTTCCGGTGGTCAGCCCCAGCATTTT.

V gene TRBV6-6 combines with J gene TRBJ2-5, with 7 bases fitting TRBD2. V lost 6 bases and J lost 1; bases outside the gene matches: 20. Germline CDR1 MNHNY, CDR2 SVGAGI (reference sequence). This CDR3 region has 19 residues. The CDR3 reads CASRVASGPGPQRQETQYF. CDR3 DNA: TGTGCCAGCAGGGTTGCTAGCGGCCCCGGACCTCAACGCCAAGAGACCCAGTACTTC.